These 26 T cell receptor beta chains share one sample of origin, sequenced in a study of technical replicates of blood from a handful of donors. Repertoires were generated with immunoSEQ multiplex PCR, while TCRdb's copy carries only in-frame clones and drops some. The sample has 60,000 to 90,000 clones; around 92% are singletons. The sample consisted of T cells isolated from PBMCs. The receptors here all came from a human donor in good health.

The rearrangement uses TRBV14 and TRBJ1-2; D is possibly TRBD1 (6 bases). The CDR3 has 13 residues. With 1 base removed from V and 4 bases from J, the gap between germline ends came to 7 bases. Per the germline V gene, CDR1 is SGHDN and CDR2 is FVKESK. Written as DNA, the CDR3 is TGTGCCAGCAGCCAAGCCAGGGGCTATGGCTACACCTTC. This encodes CASSQARGYGYTF.

This chain joins TRBV28 and TRBJ2-2; TRBD1 agrees at 8 bases. The V gene's germline CDR1 is MDHEN and CDR2 SYDVKM. Trimming took 5 bases from V and 7 from J; bases not matched to a gene: 9. This CDR3 has 15 amino acids. The CDR3 region is CASSLPQGAGGELFF. The CDR3 DNA reads TGTGCCAGCAGTCTCCCTCAGGGGGCGGGCGGGGAGCTGTTTTTT.

This clone was recorded once. The chain uses TRBV5-6 and TRBJ1-3; no definite D call. The V gene's germline CDR1 is SGHDT and CDR2 YYEEEE. CDR3 length: 15 amino acids. Trimming pared 4 bases from V and 4 bases from J, leaving 15 bases between. The CDR3 sequence: CASSLEGYRGNTIYF. As DNA, the CDR3 is TGTGCCAGCAGCCTTGAGGGATATCGGGGAAACACCATATATTTT.

The chain carries TRBV7-3 and TRBJ2-3; 13 nucleotides line up with TRBD2. The CDR3 has 18 residues. Trimming removed 5 bases from V and 4 bases from J; junction bases left unmatched: 12. Germline lookup yields CDR1 SGHTA and CDR2 FQGTGA. DNA for the CDR3: TGTGCCAGCAGCGAGATTAGGACTAGCGGGAGTCGGTCAGATACGCAGTATTTT. Amino acid sequence: CASSEIRTSGSRSDTQYF. The full variable domain, its missing parts supplied by reference TRBV7-3 and TRBJ2-3, is GAGVSQTPSNKVTEKGKYVELRCDPISGHTALYWYRQSLGQGPEFLIYFQGTGAADDSGLPNDRFFAVRPEGSVSTLKIQRTERGDSAVYLCASSEIRTSGSRSDTQYFGPGTRLTVL.

This sequence joins TRBV6-1 and TRBJ1-3; D ambiguous. Trimming stripped 1 base from V and 0 bases from J, with 7 bases between. The CDR3 loop spans 15 amino acids. Germline V gene data show CDR1 as MNHNS and CDR2 as SASEGT. CDR3 loop: CASSEVGSSGNTIYF. The CDR3 DNA reads TGTGCCAGCAGTGAAGTGGGGAGCTCTGGAAACACCATATATTTT.

The chain couples TRBV4-1 to TRBJ2-3; D gene ambiguous. Germline V lookup: CDR1 MGHRA, CDR2 YSYEKL. V was pared by 4 bases and J by 6 bases, with 11 bases between. The CDR3 has 13 residues. The CDR3 reads CASSLVVWDTQYF. The DNA for the CDR3 is TGCGCCAGCAGCCTAGTAGTGTGGGATACGCAGTATTTT.

The J gene is TRBJ1-2, the V gene TRBV7-3; 7 bases are shared with TRBD1. The CDR3 has 14 residues. Per the germline V gene, CDR1 is SGHTA and CDR2 is FQGTGA. V gave up 4 bases and J gave up 2 bases; unmatched junction bases: 4. The CDR3 sequence: CASSSGQKNYGYTF. In DNA, the CDR3 is TGTGCCAGCAGCTCGGGACAGAAAAACTATGGCTACACCTTC.

The rearrangement links TRBV6-5 to TRBJ2-1, with D perhaps matching TRBD1 (5 bases). The CDR3 runs 13 residues. V gave up 5 bases and J gave up 8 bases, with 13 bases separating them. The germline CDR1 and CDR2 sequences are MNHEY and SVGAGI. The CDR3 spells CASSQSGIHEQFF. The CDR3 DNA is TGTGCCAGCAGTCAATCAGGGATCCATGAGCAGTTCTTC.

This chain links TRBV20-1 with TRBJ2-3; possible D gene TRBD2, 5 bases. The germline V gene has CDR1 DFQATT and CDR2 SNEGSKA (reference sequence). This CDR3 contains 11 residues. Trimming left V 6 bases short and J 2 bases short, with 6 bases between. The CDR3 loop reads CSADYTDTQYF. CDR3 nucleotides: TGCAGTGCCGACTACACAGATACGCAGTATTTT.

The genes are TRBV10-3 and TRBJ2-1; 10 nucleotides agree with TRBD2. Germline CDR1 ENHRY, CDR2 SYGVKD. Germline trimming cut 8 bases from V and 4 bases from J; bases unmatched to any gene: 8. This CDR3 has 15 residues. The CDR3, as DNA: TGTGCCATCGAGGCCGGGACTAGCGCTTACAATGAGCAGTTCTTC. Protein: CAIEAGTSAYNEQFF.

The chain joins TRBV6-6 to TRBJ2-2; a weak D match, TRBD1 (5 bases). The CDR3 runs to 12 residues. Germline V gene sequence: CDR1 MNHNY, CDR2 SVGAGI (reference sequence). The ends were cut back, 2 bases at V and 7 bases at J, with 5 bases in the middle. This chain's CDR3 is CASSYGHGELFF. The CDR3 region has the DNA TGTGCCAGCAGTTACGGACACGGGGAGCTGTTTTTT.

The chain has TRBV6-5 and TRBJ2-7; D possibly corresponds to TRBD2 (7 bases). Trimming cost V 2 bases and J 2 bases, with 13 bases left between them. Germline V lookup: CDR1 MNHEY, CDR2 SVGAGI. The CDR3 contains 15 residues. CDR3 DNA sequence: TGTGCCAGCAGTTACCCCAGCGGGGACACCTACGAGCAGTACTTC. This codes for CASSYPSGDTYEQYF.

The chain couples TRBV5-6 to TRBJ2-3; D possibly corresponds to TRBD2 (6 bases). The ends were cut back, 4 bases at V and 4 bases at J, with 7 bases in the middle. Per the germline V gene, CDR1 is SGHDT and CDR2 is YYEEEE. The CDR3 is made up of 12 amino acids. The CDR3 DNA reads as TGTGCCAGCAGCCCGGGAGCAGATACGCAGTATTTT. Translation gives CASSPGADTQYF.

The chain joins TRBV7-3 to TRBJ2-3; 7 nucleotides line up with TRBD2. Germline loops: CDR1 SGHTA, CDR2 FQGTGA. Unmatched junction bases numbered 6, after V lost 6 bases and J lost 0 bases. CDR3 size: 15 residues. CDR3 protein: CASRVGGSSTDTQYF. DNA for the CDR3: TGTGCCAGCAGGGTGGGCGGGAGCAGCACAGATACGCAGTATTTT.

The chain has TRBV15 and TRBJ1-5; D ambiguous. This CDR3 is built from 15 residues. Germline lookup yields CDR1 LNHNV and CDR2 YYDKDF (reference sequence). Trimming took 1 base from V and 6 from J, leaving 13 bases between them. CDR3 coding DNA: TGTGCCACCAGCAGAGCGGCGGAGGGAAGTCAGCCCCAGCATTTT. It specifies CATSRAAEGSQPQHF.

The chain recombines TRBV19 with TRBJ2-7, with 11 bases aligning to TRBD2. This CDR3 is 16 amino acids long. CDR1 LNHDA and CDR2 SQIVND come from the germline V gene (reference sequence). Trimming removed 0 bases from V and 8 bases from J; junction bases left unmatched: 9. CDR3 in DNA: TGTGCCAGTAGTATAGATCTAGCGGGAGGACTCCTCAAGCAGTACTTC. Its protein product is CASSIDLAGGLLKQYF. The whole variable domain, remainder taken from reference TRBV19 and TRBJ2-7, is DGGITQSPKYLFRKEGQNVTLSCEQNLNHDAMYWYRQDPGQGLRLIYYSQIVNDFQKGDIAEGYSVSREKKESFPLTVTSAQKNPTAFYLCASSIDLAGGLLKQYFGPGTRLTVT.

The genes are TRBV27 and TRBJ2-1, with 14 nucleotides matching TRBD2. The length of the CDR3 is 17 residues. The ends lost 6 bases at V and 0 bases at J; junction bases unmatched: 4. CDR1 is MNHEY and CDR2 is SMNVEV in the germline V gene (reference sequence). CDR3 amino acids: CASRRGTSGSSYNEQFF. The CDR3 bases are TGTGCCAGCAGGAGAGGGACTAGCGGGAGCTCCTACAATGAGCAGTTCTTC.

The chain joins TRBV11-3 to TRBJ2-5; TRBD2 might be the D (5 bases). The length of the CDR3 is 11 residues. Germline V gene data show CDR1 as SGHNT and CDR2 as YENEEA. V was clipped by 9 bases and J by 4 bases, with 9 bases between them. The CDR3 is CASGLLETQYF. The DNA of the CDR3 is TGTGCCAGTGGACTGTTAGAGACCCAGTACTTC.

This chain uses TRBV4-2 with TRBJ1-4; 9 bases line up with TRBD1. The germline CDR1 and CDR2 sequences are LGHNA and YNFKEQ. With V trimmed by 3 bases and J by 8 bases, 4 bases remained unmatched. The CDR3 is 14 amino acids. CDR3 DNA: TGTGCCAGCAGCCAGGGGACAGGGCTCGAAAAACTGTTTTTT. Its protein product is CASSQGTGLEKLFF.

This clone was recorded once. The genes are TRBV9 and TRBJ1-1, with a tentative D call TRBD1 (6 bases). From germline, CDR1 is SGDLS and CDR2 YYNGEE. V was pared by 3 bases and J by 0 bases, with 9 bases between. The CDR3 runs 14 residues. The CDR3 region has the DNA TGTGCCAGCAGCGCCAGGGGCTTGAACACTGAAGCTTTCTTT. It specifies CASSARGLNTEAFF.

The V and J genes are TRBV27 and TRBJ2-3; TRBD2 agrees at 9 bases. The junction had 11 bases not matched to a gene; V was cut back by 6 bases and J by 7 bases. Germline lookup yields CDR1 MNHEY and CDR2 SMNVEV (reference sequence). The CDR3 sequence is 15 residues long. The CDR3 protein is CASSYGGGRVYTQYF. CDR3 sequence (DNA): TGTGCCAGCAGCTACGGCGGCGGGAGGGTATATACGCAGTATTTT.

This clone has only a few counts. The J gene is TRBJ1-3, the V gene TRBV6-5; D remains ambiguous. The CDR3 is made up of 15 amino acids. Germline V lookup: CDR1 MNHEY, CDR2 SVGAGI. V dropped 2 bases and J dropped 0 bases, with 8 bases sitting between them. The CDR3 loop reads CASSYEGPSGNTIYF. CDR3 DNA sequence: TGTGCCAGCAGTTACGAGGGTCCCTCTGGAAACACCATATATTTT.

The rearrangement uses TRBV7-8 and TRBJ1-2, with a possible D match to TRBD1 (6 bases). There are 15 residues in the CDR3. Per the germline V gene, CDR1 is SGHVS and CDR2 is FQNEAQ. With 5 bases removed from V and 0 bases from J, the gap between germline ends came to 13 bases. In nucleotides, the CDR3 is TGTGCCAGCAGCGACGACGGGACAACTAACTATGGCTACACCTTC. The encoded protein is CASSDDGTTNYGYTF. The full variable domain, rest sourced from reference TRBV7-8 and TRBJ1-2, is GAGVSQSPRYKVAKRGQDVALRCDPISGHVSLFWYQQALGQGPEFLTYFQNEAQLDKSGLPSDRFFAERPEGSVSTLKIQRTQQEDSAVYLCASSDDGTTNYGYTFGSGTRLTVV.

This chain links TRBV4-3 with TRBJ1-5, with D unresolved. The CDR3 loop spans 14 amino acids. Deletions cut 0 bases from V and 7 bases from J, with 10 bases between. The germline gives CDR1 LGHNA, CDR2 YSLEER. CDR3 sequence: CASSQDFVGQPQHF. The CDR3, as DNA: TGCGCCAGCAGCCAAGATTTTGTGGGCCAGCCCCAGCATTTT.

This rearrangement joins TRBV5-4 to TRBJ1-1; 8 bases are a match to TRBD1. The CDR3 length is 13 residues. V shed 3 bases and J 7 bases; nucleotides not matched to a gene: 5. CDR1 and CDR2 from the germline V gene are SGHNT and YYREEE (reference sequence). The CDR3 nucleotides are TGTGCCAGCAGCTACACAGGGGGGTATGAAGCTTTCTTT. Translating gives CASSYTGGYEAFF.

V usage is TRBV7-6 and J usage is TRBJ2-3; D is uncertain. Trimming left V 3 bases short and J 4 bases short, with 2 bases between. The CDR3 is made up of 11 amino acids. In germline, CDR1 is SGHVS, CDR2 FNYEAQ. This CDR3 is CASSFSDTQYF. CDR3 in DNA: TGTGCCAGCAGCTTCTCAGATACGCAGTATTTT. Drawing the rest from reference TRBV7-6 and TRBJ2-3, the complete variable domain is GAGVSQSPRYKVTKRGQDVALRCDPISGHVSLYWYRQALGQGPEFLTYFNYEAQQDKSGLPNDRFSAERPEGSISTLTIQRTEQRDSAMYRCASSFSDTQYFGPGTRLTVL.